This TCR beta chain derives from a study of CD8+CD57+ T cells in acquired aplastic anemia (dated by TCRdb to 2016 to 2018). Background on the whole study: Extracted DNA from sorted CD4+ and CD8+ cells averaged approximately 3.4 ug, ranging from roughly 0.19 to 27.4 ug. CD8+CD57+ expansion was defined as frequency above the mean frequency observed in healthy subjects. Broad study findings and their caveats: Around 30 CD8+ CDR3 sequences were found in both patients and controls but appeared to be highly expressed in patients and within the immunodominant clones of the patients. Between patients and healthy controls, no significant difference in CD8+ Simpson's diversity was found (P=0.060).

This clonotype has a count of ten or more. It lacks a known antigen. No base quality information exists; no much larger clone differs at one position. The germline V gene gives CDR1 as MGHRA and CDR2 as YSYEKL. The CDR3 goes from the cysteine to the phenylalanine over 15 residues. The DNA shown is the 45-base CDR3, in frame from base 1. V and J lose 2 bases and 7 bases, and a span of 15 bases separates them. Expansion of CD8+CD57+ cells had been shown by flow cytometry in the patients chosen for sequencing. All patients had severe acquired aplastic anemia diagnosed by International Study of Aplastic Anemia and Agranulocytosis and Camitta criteria. No patient had received any therapy when blood was sampled. TCR repertoires of sorted CD4+ and CD8+ blood T cells from severe aplastic anemia patients and healthy subjects were deep-sequenced in the study. Patients were enrolled in the USA under clinicaltrials.gov protocols 00001620, 01623167, 00001397, 00071045, 00081523 and 00961064. Ficoll-Paque density gradient centrifugation was used to isolate peripheral blood mononuclear cells. Before DNA extraction, CD4+ and CD8+ T cells were sorted with FACS or magnetic beads.

TCR beta VDJ combination and CDR3 sequence profiling used genomic DNA as the template. An Illumina HiSeq 2000 was used for TCR repertoire sequencing. As for the authors' bioinformatics: Repertoires were assessed using TRBV/TRBJ rearrangement plots, CDR3 size and DJ length profiles, and Simpson's diversity index. The most abundant DNA sequence in the deep sequencing data was defined as the immunodominant clone. CDR3 amino acid sequences were checked for sharing between subjects and were compared against published repertoires and the VDJdb database. TCRdb passed the public sequencing reads through fastp at Q25 and MiXCR, retaining productive beta sequences. Every distinct CDR3 protein forms one entry, paired with its most common genes and DNA. The V and J calls and clone size are TCRdb's, not the authors'. Here the sample has 160,000 or so distinct CDR3 sequences; 40% to 60% occur a single time. The top ten clones comprise roughly 30% of the sample.

This clonotype was sampled from a human donor with aplastic anemia. The chain was built from TRBV4-1 and TRBJ2-1, with the D gene uncertain. The sequenced material came from sorted CD4+, CD8+, or CD8+CD57+ T cells (not recorded which) from PBMCs. The CDR3: CASSQYGLNSNEQFF. The DNA reads as follows: TGCGCCAGCAGCCAATATGGTCTGAATTCAAATGAGCAGTTCTTC.